This entry is about one TCR beta chain. These data come from a study of T cell changes during pregnancy in multiple sclerosis. Germline-derived CDR1 and CDR2 are SNHLY and FYNNEI. V shed 6 bases and J shed 1 base, with 18 bases lying between them. This CDR3 region has 16 residues. Measured with immunoSEQ multiplex PCR; TCRdb has only the in-frame clones, and not every one. The sample has 40,000 to 55,000 clones; 80% to 95% are singletons. Sample: CD8+ T cells from peripheral blood mononuclear cells, taken in the second trimester of pregnancy. The clonotype was recovered from a female donor with multiple sclerosis, enrolled in a pregnancy study. The chain is built from TRBV2 and TRBJ1-2; maybe TRBD1 (6 bases). CDR3: CASRPPTGLLNYGYTF. For the CDR3, the DNA is TGTGCCAGCAGACCTCCTACAGGGCTACTTAACTATGGCTACACCTTC.